Below, 28 T cell receptor beta chains from the same sample are listed, as sequenced in a study of resident and recirculating memory T cells in vitiligo. Profiling relied on immunoSEQ multiplex PCR, and the TCRdb table lists in-frame clones only, not all of them. This sample yields 70,000 to 85,000 clones, of which approximately 91% are seen a single time; 4% to 5.5% belongs to the top ten. Sequenced sample: blood. Source of these receptors: a male donor with vitiligo.

The V gene is TRBV4-2, the J gene TRBJ2-7; 9 nucleotides line up with TRBD1. Germline CDR1 LGHNA, CDR2 YNFKEQ. The CDR3 has 18 residues. J was trimmed by 6 bases and V by 1 base; bases with no gene match: 16. The CDR3: CASSQVQGAPVNAAEQYF. The DNA of the CDR3 is TGTGCCAGCAGCCAAGTACAGGGGGCTCCTGTTAATGCTGCCGAGCAGTACTTC.

This chain links TRBV5-1 with TRBJ2-5; maybe TRBD2 (7 bases). The DNA matches TRBJ2-7 better at its end, which makes the J call doubtful. The V gene's germline CDR1 is SGHRS and CDR2 YFSETQ. The CDR3 length is 19 residues. DNA of the CDR3: TGCGCCAGCAGCCCCACCGGGGGCGGGGGACCCACTTTTAGGTACGAGCAGTACTTC. It specifies CASSPTGGGGPTFRYEQYF.

The V call is TRBV19, the J call TRBJ2-2, with 10 nucleotides matching TRBD1. The CDR3 runs 19 residues. V dropped 6 bases and J dropped 4; count of bases not matched to a gene: 17. Germline V gives CDR1 LNHDA, CDR2 SQIVND (reference sequence). The CDR3 protein is CASRPIWTGGLIFTGELFF. CDR3 DNA sequence: TGTGCCAGTAGGCCCATCTGGACAGGGGGACTCATATTCACCGGGGAGCTGTTTTTT.

The chain recombines TRBV6-6 with TRBJ2-2, with a possible D match to TRBD2 (6 bases). CDR3 size: 15 residues. CDR1 is MNHNY and CDR2 is SVGAGI in the germline V gene (reference sequence). Trimming cost V 3 bases and J 3 bases, with 11 bases left between them. The CDR3, as DNA: TGTGCCAGCAGTTATGGGGGGACCTACACCGGGGAGCTGTTTTTT. Protein sequence: CASSYGGTYTGELFF.

The V gene is TRBV30, the J gene TRBJ1-2, with D hard to call. Germline lookup yields CDR1 GTSNPN and CDR2 SVGIG (reference sequence). Trimming stripped 7 bases from V and 1 base from J, with 13 bases between. The CDR3 contains 13 residues. CDR3 in amino acids: CASRAGFNYGYTF. In nucleotides, the CDR3 is TGTGCCTCGAGGGCAGGTTTTAACTATGGCTACACCTTC.

The CDR3 DNA follows: TGTGCCAGCAGTCGACGACTGTACCAAGAGACCCAGTACTTC. It translates to CASSRRLYQETQYF. This chain connects TRBV11-2 to TRBJ2-5; no reliable D call. Trimming took off 6 bases at V and 0 bases at J, with 11 bases between the two ends. Per the germline V gene, CDR1 is SGHAT and CDR2 is FQNNGV. The CDR3 totals 14 residues.

The chain has TRBV5-1 and TRBJ1-1, with D possibly matching TRBD1 (5 bases). The CDR3 totals 12 residues. Looked up from germline, CDR1 is SGHRS and CDR2 is YFSETQ. Trimming shortened V by 5 bases and J by 1 base, and 6 bases separated the two germline ends. The CDR3, as DNA: TGCGCCAGCAGTCAGGGGAACACTGAAGCTTTCTTT. This sequence encodes CASSQGNTEAFF.

The chain links TRBV4-3 to TRBJ2-1; 7 positions match TRBD1. CDR3 length: 17 residues. V was clipped by 5 bases and J by 9 bases; unmatched bases: 19. Germline V gene sequence: CDR1 LGHNA, CDR2 YSLEER. The CDR3 loop reads CASSDPTGQGVRGEQFF. The DNA of the CDR3 is TGCGCCAGCAGCGATCCCACCGGGCAGGGGGTGAGAGGTGAGCAGTTCTTC.

The chain links TRBV4-3 to TRBJ2-3; TRBD1 might be the D (6 bases). The length of the CDR3 is 14 residues. Deletions cut 0 bases from V and 10 bases from J, with 14 bases between. CDR1 is LGHNA and CDR2 is YSLEER in the germline V gene. The CDR3 DNA sequence: TGCGCCAGCAGCCAAGATCGGGCAGCAGGGGCGCAGTATTTT. Translating gives CASSQDRAAGAQYF.

V is TRBV28 and J is TRBJ1-5, with TRBD1 matching over 9 bases. J lost 6 bases, V lost 9 bases, and 12 bases had no gene match. The CDR3 totals 15 residues. The V gene's germline CDR1 is MDHEN and CDR2 SYDVKM. The CDR3 here is CASITRDRAPQPQHF. The CDR3 DNA reads as TGTGCCAGTATTACACGGGACAGGGCGCCTCAGCCCCAGCATTTT.

The chain employs TRBV19 and TRBJ2-1, with TRBD2 matching 14 bases. Germline CDR1 is LNHDA and CDR2 is SQIVND (reference sequence). The CDR3 sequence is 18 residues long. The V and J ends lost 3 bases and 10 bases, in that order; junction bases with no gene match: 14. CDR3 bases: TGTGCCAGTAGTATGGCGGGGTCCGGGACTAGCGGGGGTTGGGAGCAGTTCTTC. It translates to CASSMAGSGTSGGWEQFF.

With regard to this clone: Sequence at one end of the junction differs from germline and may be a read error. CDR3 coding DNA: TGCGCCGGCAGCACGGGACAGGGAGGCACCGGGGAGCTGTTTTTT. Translated: CAGSTGQGGTGELFF. The V and J genes are TRBV4-1 and TRBJ2-2; 9 bases match TRBD1. The CDR3 is 15 amino acids. The germline V gene has CDR1 MGHRA and CDR2 YSYEKL.

V is TRBV4-3 and J is TRBJ1-5, with a weak D call TRBD1 (5 bases). CDR1 and CDR2 (germline): LGHNA, YSLEER. The ends were cut back, 3 bases at V and 6 bases at J, with 15 bases in the middle. This CDR3 has 15 amino acids. The CDR3 nucleotides are TGCGCCAGCAGCCAGGATCAGGGTTCGGGTCAGCCCCAGCATTTT. Encoded protein: CASSQDQGSGQPQHF.

The rearrangement joins TRBV5-6 to TRBJ2-5; 7 positions agree with TRBD2. CDR1 is SGHDT and CDR2 is YYEEEE in the germline V gene. This CDR3 is 13 amino acids long. Trimming removed 4 bases from V and 4 bases from J; junction bases left unmatched: 4. The CDR3 sequence is CASSMTGGETQYF. In DNA form, the CDR3 reads TGTGCCAGCAGCATGACGGGAGGAGAGACCCAGTACTTC.

V and J are TRBV9 and TRBJ2-1, with D perhaps matching TRBD1 (5 bases). This CDR3 is built from 13 residues. Germline CDR1 is SGDLS and CDR2 is YYNGEE. V lost 0 bases and J 10 bases, leaving 11 bases between the germline ends. The CDR3 loop reads CASSVDGYREQFF. CDR3 sequence (DNA): TGTGCCAGCAGCGTAGATGGTTACAGGGAGCAGTTCTTC.

The chain recombines TRBV19 with TRBJ2-3, with 8 bases aligning to TRBD1. Trimming took 2 bases from V and 4 from J; bases not matched to a gene: 5. This CDR3 has 15 amino acids. The V gene's germline CDR1 is LNHDA and CDR2 SQIVND (reference sequence). Here the CDR3 DNA reads TGTGCCAGTAGTATATCTCAGGGGGCGGCAGATACGCAGTATTTT. This encodes CASSISQGAADTQYF.

The chain recombines TRBV20-1 with TRBJ2-5; D might be TRBD1 (7 bases). The germline V and J ends were trimmed by 5 bases and 10 bases, with 14 bases remaining between them. The CDR3 covers 11 residues. Germline V gives CDR1 DFQATT, CDR2 SNEGSKA (reference sequence). For the CDR3, the DNA is TGCAGTGCTCCAGGGGGGAAAAGCCAGTACTTC. This gives the protein CSAPGGKSQYF.

This clone was observed once. The rearrangement uses TRBV7-2 and TRBJ1-2; TRBD1 agrees at 10 bases. The CDR3 consists of 17 residues. V lost 2 bases to trimming and J lost 6 bases; unmatched junction nucleotides: 12. Germline CDR1 is SGHTA and CDR2 is FQGNSA. Here the CDR3 reads CASSLLGMTGGGHGYTF. The CDR3 region has the DNA TGTGCCAGCAGCTTATTAGGGATGACAGGGGGCGGTCATGGCTACACCTTC.

V gene TRBV5-4 combines with J gene TRBJ1-2; 7 nucleotides agree with TRBD1. CDR3 size: 14 residues. The trim removed 4 bases at V and 7 bases at J, leaving 10 bases unmatched. In germline, CDR1 is SGHNT, CDR2 YYREEE (reference sequence). In DNA form, the CDR3 reads TGTGCCAGCAGCGATACACGACAGGGTCCTGGCTACACCTTC. This encodes CASSDTRQGPGYTF.

This clone was detected only once. J is TRBJ1-4 and V is TRBV27; D not resolved. Germline V lookup: CDR1 MNHEY, CDR2 SMNVEV (reference sequence). This CDR3 region has 19 residues. With 1 base removed from V and 0 bases from J, the gap between germline ends came to 18 bases. The CDR3 loop reads CASSLLVGGFPATNEKLFF. Here the CDR3 DNA reads TGTGCCAGCAGTTTATTAGTAGGAGGGTTCCCCGCAACTAATGAAAAACTGTTTTTT.

The V and J genes are TRBV15 and TRBJ2-5; 10 positions agree with TRBD1. Trimming removed 0 bases from V and 5 bases from J; junction bases left unmatched: 3. Germline assignment: CDR1 LNHNV and CDR2 YYDKDF (reference sequence). The CDR3 is 15 residues long. CDR3 DNA: TGTGCCACCAGCAGAGATCGACAGGGGGCGGAGACCCAGTACTTC. This encodes CATSRDRQGAETQYF.

This clone was found a few times. The chain links TRBV4-3 to TRBJ1-5, with a possible D match to TRBD1 (6 bases). From germline, CDR1 is LGHNA and CDR2 YSLEER. V lost 4 bases, J lost 4 bases, and 14 bases lay in between. The CDR3 has 15 amino acids. The DNA of the CDR3 is TGCGCCAGCAGCCCCAGATGGCAGGGGAATCAGCCCCAGCATTTT. Encoded protein: CASSPRWQGNQPQHF.

V and J are TRBV5-4 and TRBJ2-1; 9 bases are a match to TRBD1. In germline, CDR1 is SGHNT, CDR2 YYREEE (reference sequence). V was clipped by 4 bases and J by 8 bases; unmatched bases: 10. CDR3 length: 15 residues. The chain's CDR3 is CASSTGTGSFYEQFF. DNA for the CDR3: TGTGCCAGCAGCACCGGGACAGGGAGTTTTTATGAGCAGTTCTTC.

There are a few counts of this clone. The rearrangement joins TRBV4-1 to TRBJ1-3; TRBD1 is a possible D gene (5 bases). This CDR3 region has 15 residues. Per germline, CDR1 MGHRA and CDR2 YSYEKL. Trimming left V 3 bases short and J 0 bases short, with 9 bases between. The DNA for the CDR3 is TGCGCCAGCAGCCAGCGACAGCTCTCTGGAAACACCATATATTTT. It codes for CASSQRQLSGNTIYF.

The genes are TRBV18 and TRBJ2-3, with 7 bases matching TRBD1. There are 17 residues in the CDR3. Germline V gene lookup returns CDR1 KGHSH and CDR2 LQKENI. Trimming took 1 base from V and 1 from J; bases not matched to a gene: 8. The chain's CDR3 is CASSPQGGRGRTDTQYF. In DNA, the CDR3 is TGTGCCAGCTCACCACAAGGGGGCCGAGGACGCACAGATACGCAGTATTTT. The whole variable domain, filled in from reference TRBV18 and TRBJ2-3, reads NAGVMQNPRHLVRRRGQEARLRCSPMKGHSHVYWYRQLPEEGLKFMVYLQKENIIDESGMPKERFSAEFPKEGPSILRIQQVVRGDSAAYFCASSPQGGRGRTDTQYFGPGTRLTVL.

The chain has TRBV28 and TRBJ1-1, with a possible D match to TRBD1 (5 bases). V was pared by 5 bases and J by 0 bases, with 19 bases between. Germline values: CDR1 MDHEN, CDR2 SYDVKM. The CDR3 consists of 17 residues. CDR3 in DNA: TGTGCCAGCAGTGCCCCAATCATGACAGCCATGAACACTGAAGCTTTCTTT. This codes for CASSAPIMTAMNTEAFF.

The chain links TRBV7-2 to TRBJ1-1; TRBD1 agrees at 9 bases. Germline V gives CDR1 SGHTA, CDR2 FQGNSA. The length of the CDR3 is 15 residues. V dropped 5 bases and J dropped 11; count of bases not matched to a gene: 15. The CDR3 region has the DNA TGTGCCAGCAGCCGATCTCCGGGACAGGGTCATCGGGCTTTCTTT. As protein: CASSRSPGQGHRAFF.

The chain recombines TRBV11-2 with TRBJ1-1; no clear D gene. Germline V gene sequence: CDR1 SGHAT, CDR2 FQNNGV. The V end was cut by 5 bases, the J end by 0 bases, with 13 bases between. This CDR3 is built from 15 residues. Here the CDR3 DNA reads TGTGCCAGCAGCGCGCCAGCCGGGGTGAACACTGAAGCTTTCTTT. It is translated as CASSAPAGVNTEAFF.